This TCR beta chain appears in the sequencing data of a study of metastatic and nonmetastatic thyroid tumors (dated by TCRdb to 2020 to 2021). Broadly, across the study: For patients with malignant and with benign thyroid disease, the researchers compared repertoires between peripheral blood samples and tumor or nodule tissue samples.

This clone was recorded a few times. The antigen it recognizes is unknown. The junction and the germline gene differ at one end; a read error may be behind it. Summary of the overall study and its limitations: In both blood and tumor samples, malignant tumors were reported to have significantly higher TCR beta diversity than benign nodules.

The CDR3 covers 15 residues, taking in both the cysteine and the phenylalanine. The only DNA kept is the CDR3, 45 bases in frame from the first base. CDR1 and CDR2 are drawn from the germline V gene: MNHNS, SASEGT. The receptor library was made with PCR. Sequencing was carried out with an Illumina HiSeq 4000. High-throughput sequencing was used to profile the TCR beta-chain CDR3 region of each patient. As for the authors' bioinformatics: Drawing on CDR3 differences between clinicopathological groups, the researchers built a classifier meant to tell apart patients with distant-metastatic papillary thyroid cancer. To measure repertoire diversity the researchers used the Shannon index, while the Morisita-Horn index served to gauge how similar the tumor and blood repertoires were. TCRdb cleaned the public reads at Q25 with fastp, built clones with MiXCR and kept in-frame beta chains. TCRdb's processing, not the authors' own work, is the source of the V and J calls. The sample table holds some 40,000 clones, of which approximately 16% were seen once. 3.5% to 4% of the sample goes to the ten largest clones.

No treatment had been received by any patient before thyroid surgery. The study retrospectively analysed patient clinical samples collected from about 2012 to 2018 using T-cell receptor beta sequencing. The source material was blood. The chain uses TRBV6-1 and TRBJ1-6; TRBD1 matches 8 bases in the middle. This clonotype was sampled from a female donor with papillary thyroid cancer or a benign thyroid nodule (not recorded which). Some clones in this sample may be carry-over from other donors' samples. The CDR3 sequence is CASSTGGLYNSPPHF. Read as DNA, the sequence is TGTGCCAGCAGTACAGGGGGGTTATATAATTCACCCCCCCACTTT.